Listed here are 14 T cell receptor beta chains from one sample, sequenced in a study of patients and donors after allogeneic stem cell transplantation. TCRdb passed the RT-PCR reads through MiXCR, listing each CDR3 protein once. The sample carries about a million distinct CDR3 sequences, over 15% recorded once. The sequenced sample consisted of blood, either unsorted or a sorted T cell fraction (not recorded which). The receptors originated from a human donor who was either an allogeneic HSCT recipient or a stem cell or donor lymphocyte infusion donor (not recorded which). It is not recorded whose cells these are; they may come from a transplant donor.

The chain has TRBV29-1 and TRBJ1-1; 9 bases line up with TRBD1. CDR3 length: 16 residues. CDR1 and CDR2 from the germline V gene are SQVTM and ANQGSEA. Losses at the gene ends were 6 bases for V and 0 bases for J; bases not matched to a gene: 11. The CDR3 sequence: CSVGYGTGRLNTEAFF. Here the CDR3 DNA reads TGCAGCGTCGGATACGGGACAGGGCGGTTGAACACTGAAGCTTTCTTT. The full variable domain, rest sourced from reference TRBV29-1 and TRBJ1-1, is SAVISQKPSRDICQRGTSLTIQCQVDSQVTMMFWYRQQPGQSLTLIATANQGSEATYESGFVIDKFPISRPNLTFSTLTVSNMSPEDSSIYLCSVGYGTGRLNTEAFFGQGTRLTVV.

This clonotype was seen more than once but under ten times. The chain is built from TRBV5-6 and TRBJ1-2, with 7 bases lining up with TRBD1. The CDR3 length is 15 residues. Germline V CDR1 and CDR2: SGHDT, YYEEEE. The V gene end was trimmed by 3 bases and the J gene end by 5 bases; junction bases not matched to a gene: 10. The CDR3 nucleotides read TGTGCCAGCAGCTCGGACAGGCGACTAGGATATGGCTACACCTTC. This codes for CASSSDRRLGYGYTF.

The sample holds many counts of this clonotype. This chain joins TRBV20-1 and TRBJ1-1; D is unresolved. Trimming took 0 bases from V and 2 from J, leaving 1 base between them. This CDR3 has 11 residues. Looked up from germline, CDR1 is DFQATT and CDR2 is SNEGSKA (reference sequence). The CDR3 region is CSARDNTEAFF. The CDR3 DNA is TGCAGTGCTAGAGATAACACTGAAGCTTTCTTT.

This clonotype was recorded many times. V gene TRBV12-3 or TRBV12-4 combines with J gene TRBJ1-5; D gene uncertain. V was cut by 3 bases and J by 1 base, with 7 bases left in between. The CDR3 consists of 14 residues. The CDR3 nucleotides read TGTGCCAGCAGTTTCGCCCCGAGCAATCAGCCCCAGCATTTT. The encoded protein is CASSFAPSNQPQHF.

The gene calls are TRBV5-4 and TRBJ1-2, with a weak D call TRBD1 (5 bases). Germline loops: CDR1 SGHNT, CDR2 YYREEE (reference sequence). V lost 2 bases and J lost 7, with 15 bases in between. The CDR3 sequence is 14 residues long. The CDR3 DNA follows: TGTGCCAGCAGCTTAGTATCCGGGACGGGTGGCTACACCTTC. This gives the protein CASSLVSGTGGYTF.

This clonotype was detected many times. J is TRBJ2-1 and V is TRBV12-3 or TRBV12-4; TRBD1 agrees at 8 bases. J gave up 2 bases and V 6 bases, and 9 bases lay outside the gene matches. The CDR3 has 16 amino acids. CDR3 nucleotide sequence: TGTGCCAGCAGCCTCTGGACAGGGTGGACCTACAATGAGCAGTTCTTC. Amino acid sequence: CASSLWTGWTYNEQFF.

The chain is built from TRBV7-3 and TRBJ2-1; 15 bases are a match to TRBD2. Germline loops: CDR1 SGHTA, CDR2 FQGTGA. The CDR3 totals 19 residues. Unmatched junction bases numbered 10, after V lost 5 bases and J lost 2 bases. This CDR3 is CASSRGLAGGAPPYNEQFF. The CDR3 nucleotides are TGTGCCAGCAGCCGGGGACTAGCGGGGGGTGCACCACCCTACAATGAGCAGTTCTTC.

The chain recombines TRBV12-3 or TRBV12-4 with TRBJ2-4; D not resolved. The CDR3 totals 12 residues. Deletions cut 5 bases from V and 9 bases from J, with 11 bases between. The CDR3 spells CASSDARGIQYF. For the CDR3, the DNA is TGTGCCAGCAGTGACGCGCGAGGCATTCAGTACTTC.

There are a few counts of this clonotype. V and J are TRBV29-1 and TRBJ2-7; 8 bases line up with TRBD1. Germline values: CDR1 SQVTM, CDR2 ANQGSEA. V trimming: 3 bases; J trimming: 3 bases; junction bases outside the gene matches: 4. The CDR3 has 13 residues. This chain's CDR3 is CSVEGRGLYEQYF. The CDR3 DNA follows: TGCAGCGTTGAGGGCAGGGGGCTCTACGAGCAGTACTTC.

The chain has TRBV20-1 and TRBJ2-1; 9 bases are a match to TRBD2. The CDR3 sequence is 15 residues long. V dropped 4 bases and J dropped 1; count of bases not matched to a gene: 5. Germline V gene data show CDR1 as DFQATT and CDR2 as SNEGSKA (reference sequence). This CDR3 is CSAMLSGRSYNEQFF. In nucleotides, the CDR3 is TGCAGTGCTATGCTTAGCGGGAGATCCTACAATGAGCAGTTCTTC.

The chain combines TRBV20-1 with TRBJ2-3; no reliable D call. V shed 6 bases and J shed 3 bases, with 10 bases lying between them. Germline assignment: CDR1 DFQATT and CDR2 SNEGSKA (reference sequence). CDR3 size: 12 residues. In DNA form, the CDR3 reads TGCAGTGCCACATCTCGAACAGATACGCAGTATTTT. Its translation: CSATSRTDTQYF.

This clonotype occurred a few times. The J gene is TRBJ1-3, the V gene TRBV12-3 or TRBV12-4; maybe TRBD1 (5 bases). There are 15 residues in the CDR3. Deletions cut 2 bases from V and 3 bases from J, with 11 bases between. The CDR3, as DNA: TGTGCCAGCAGTTTAAAGGGGTGGAGTGGAAACACCATATATTTT. Translating it yields CASSLKGWSGNTIYF.

The J gene is TRBJ2-7, the V gene TRBV5-1; D assignment may be TRBD1 or TRBD2 (5 bases each). Looked up from germline, CDR1 is SGHRS and CDR2 is YFSETQ. This CDR3 is 15 amino acids long. Trimming cost V 4 bases and J 7 bases, with 21 bases left between them. CDR3 coding DNA: TGCGCCAGCAGCGACGTCCCGGGACCTACGGGGGAGCAGTACTTC. This encodes CASSDVPGPTGEQYF.

This sequence joins TRBV28 and TRBJ2-1, with D perhaps matching TRBD2 (5 bases). V lost 7 bases and J lost 5, with 21 bases in between. Germline V gene lookup returns CDR1 MDHEN and CDR2 SYDVKM. The CDR3 runs to 16 residues. The CDR3 bases are TGTGCCAGCACAACACCCTTTGGGAGAGTGAACAATGAGCAGTTCTTC. Its translation is CASTTPFGRVNNEQFF.